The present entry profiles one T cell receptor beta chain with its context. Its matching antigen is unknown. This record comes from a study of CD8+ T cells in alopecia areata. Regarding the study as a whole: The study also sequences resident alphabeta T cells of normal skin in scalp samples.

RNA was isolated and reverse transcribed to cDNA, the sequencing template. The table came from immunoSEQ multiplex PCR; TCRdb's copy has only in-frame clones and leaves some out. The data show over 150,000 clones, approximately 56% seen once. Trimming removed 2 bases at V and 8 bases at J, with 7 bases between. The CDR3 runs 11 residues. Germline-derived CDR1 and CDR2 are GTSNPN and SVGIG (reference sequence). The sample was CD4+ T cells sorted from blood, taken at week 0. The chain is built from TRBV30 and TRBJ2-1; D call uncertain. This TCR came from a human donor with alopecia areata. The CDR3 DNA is TGTGCCTGGAGTTTTTTGGATGAGCAGTTCTTC. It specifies CAWSFLDEQFF.